These 13 T cell receptor beta chains were sequenced from one sample in a study of post-analysis software for immune sequencing data. Findings and caveats of the study: In patients, about five TRBV segments were more frequent than in controls, with TRBV5-6, TRBV5-1 and TRBV20-1 among them.

Unique molecular identifiers were built into the TCR beta cDNA libraries. Each CDR3 protein gets one entry after TCRdb re-called the PCR reads with MiXCR. Of about 200,000 distinct CDR3 sequences listed, roughly 28% were seen once; the top ten hold 3% to 3.5%. No antigen has been assigned to these receptors. Sequencing was performed on blood. The source is a girl aged 2-17 years with multiple sclerosis.

Worth noting for this clonotype: The junction departs from the called germline gene at one end, perhaps through a read error. This chain uses TRBV10-3 with TRBJ1-2; D not certain. This CDR3 comprises 10 residues. From germline, CDR1 is ENHRY and CDR2 SYGVKD. DNA of the CDR3: TGTGTCATCATCTTCTATGGCTACACCTTC. Its protein is CVIIFYGYTF.

This clonotype was counted at least ten times. The chain is built from TRBV7-2 and TRBJ2-3; TRBD2 might be the D (5 bases). V dropped 5 bases and J dropped 6 bases, with 15 bases sitting between them. Germline CDR1 is SGHTA and CDR2 is FQGNSA. This CDR3 has 14 amino acids. The CDR3: CASSTSPRDDTQYF. In DNA, the CDR3 is TGTGCCAGCAGCACGAGCCCCCGGGATGATACGCAGTATTTT.

This clonotype has a handful of counts. V and J are TRBV5-1 and TRBJ2-1; 7 bases map to TRBD2. This CDR3 is built from 16 residues. CDR1 is SGHRS, CDR2 YFSETQ, per germline. With 4 bases clipped from V and 8 bases from J, the junction kept 15 bases outside the gene matches. The CDR3 nucleotides are TGCGCCAGCAGCCTTACGTTTTCGAGCGGGGTCTATGAGCAGTTCTTC. Its translation is CASSLTFSSGVYEQFF. The full variable domain, in which reference TRBV5-1 and TRBJ2-1 provide the parts outside the CDR3, is KAGVTQTPRYLIKTRGQQVTLSCSPISGHRSVSWYQQTPGQGLQFLFEYFSETQRNKGNFPGRFSGRQFSNSRSEMNVSTLELGDSALYLCASSLTFSSGVYEQFFGPGTRLTVL.

Points on this clonotype: This CDR3 is missing its conserved last phenylalanine or tryptophan, likely due to a read error. The chain employs TRBV20-1 and TRBJ2-7; D may be TRBD1 or TRBD2 (5 bases each). Germline V gives CDR1 DFQATT, CDR2 SNEGSKA (reference sequence). This CDR3 contains 14 residues. The V end lost 2 bases, the J end lost 0 bases, and 11 bases lay between the germline ends. The CDR3 bases are TGCAGTGCTAGATTGGGGACGTACTCCTACGAGCAGTACTCC. Its translation is CSARLGTYSYEQYS.

This clonotype was found many times. The chain has TRBV20-1 and TRBJ2-7; D might be TRBD1 or TRBD2, each matching 7 bases. V shed 7 bases and J shed 5 bases, with 21 bases lying between them. Per germline, CDR1 DFQATT and CDR2 SNEGSKA (reference sequence). This CDR3 spans 14 amino acids. CDR3 sequence: CSGRGGLPSNEQYF. CDR3 bases: TGCAGTGGCAGGGGGGGGCTCCCAAGCAACGAGCAGTACTTC.

This chain uses TRBV15 with TRBJ2-2; D is perhaps TRBD2 (5 bases). CDR3 size: 15 residues. Deletions cut 5 bases from V and 1 base from J, with 11 bases between. Looked up from germline, CDR1 is LNHNV and CDR2 is YYDKDF (reference sequence). CDR3 in DNA: TGTGCCACCAGCGTCGGACTCAAGAACACCGGGGAGCTGTTTTTT. This encodes CATSVGLKNTGELFF. Filled out from reference TRBV15 and TRBJ2-2, the complete variable domain reads DAMVIQNPRYQVTQFGKPVTLSCSQTLNHNVMYWYQQKSSQAPKLLFHYYDKDFNNEADTPDNFQSRRPNTSFCFLDIRSPGLGDTAMYLCATSVGLKNTGELFFGEGSRLTVL.

Comment on this clonotype: The junction departs from germline at one end; a sequencing error may be responsible. The chain has TRBV20-1 and TRBJ2-7; 10 bases match TRBD1. There are 14 residues in the CDR3. Germline CDR1 and CDR2: DFQATT and SNEGSKA (reference sequence). The CDR3 sequence: CSTSRDRGAHEQYF. The CDR3 coding sequence is TGCAGTACTAGCCGGGACAGGGGAGCCCACGAGCAGTACTTC.

This clonotype was seen ten or more times. The chain carries TRBV29-1 and TRBJ2-7; 7 nucleotides agree with TRBD1. Trimming took 6 bases from V and 2 from J; bases not matched to a gene: 7. The CDR3 is made up of 13 amino acids. Germline CDR1 and CDR2: SQVTM and ANQGSEA. CDR3 residues: CSVGTATTYEQYF. CDR3 DNA: TGCAGCGTCGGGACAGCCACCACCTACGAGCAGTACTTC.

This clonotype came up many times. This sequence joins TRBV20-1 and TRBJ2-1, with TRBD2 matching over 7 bases. The trim removed 6 bases at V and 0 bases at J, leaving 8 bases unmatched. Germline V gene sequence: CDR1 DFQATT, CDR2 SNEGSKA (reference sequence). The CDR3 length is 15 residues. CDR3 DNA sequence: TGCAGTGCCCGCTTGCGGGGGAGCTCCTACAATGAGCAGTTCTTC. Encoded protein: CSARLRGSSYNEQFF.

This clonotype was observed a handful of times. The chain carries TRBV9 and TRBJ2-1, with D maybe TRBD2 (6 bases). Trimming removed 4 bases at V and 10 bases at J, with 18 bases between. The length of the CDR3 is 14 residues. In germline, CDR1 is SGDLS, CDR2 YYNGEE. The CDR3 region is CASSPDGDSYEQFF. CDR3 bases: TGTGCCAGCAGCCCGGACGGGGACTCCTACGAGCAGTTCTTC.

About this clonotype: This may be a read error, as it is one base from a much larger clone. V usage is TRBV20-1 and J usage is TRBJ2-5, with 7 bases fitting TRBD2. The J call may be faulty, since TRBJ2-1 better matches the DNA end. The CDR3 extends over 13 amino acids. Germline CDR1 is DFQATT and CDR2 is SNEGSKA (reference sequence). This chain's CDR3 is CSAIRDYQETQFF. CDR3 in DNA: TGCAGTGCTATAAGGGACTACCAAGAGACCCAGTTCTTC.

With respect to this clonotype: This may arise from a read error, as a much more abundant clone is one base away. The genes are TRBV25-1 and TRBJ2-1, with D possibly TRBD2 on 5 matching bases. The germline V and J ends were trimmed by 6 bases and 7 bases, with 13 bases remaining between them. The CDR3 spans 13 residues. From germline, CDR1 is MGHDK and CDR2 SYGVNS. The CDR3, as DNA: TGTGCCAGCAGCCTACGGACGGGGAATGAGCAGTTCTTC. This gives the protein CASSLRTGNEQFF.

The sample holds many counts of this clonotype. V and J are TRBV10-2 and TRBJ1-2; a weak D match, TRBD1 (5 bases). V was cut by 3 bases and J by 6 bases, with 8 bases left in between. This CDR3 has 12 residues. Germline CDR1 and CDR2: WSHSY and SAAADI. The CDR3 loop reads CASSEPGDGYTF. The DNA of the CDR3 is TGCGCCAGCAGTGAACCGGGGGATGGCTACACCTTC.